This TCR beta chain was recovered during a study of cytomegalovirus exposure and HLA in healthy donors. Study outcomes and limitations: High specificity and sensitivity for cytomegalovirus status were reported for the classifier.

PCR involved 60 Vbeta and 13 Jbeta primers. Here immunoSEQ multiplex PCR was the method, and the copy in TCRdb shows in-frame clones only, minus some. The data contain fewer than 200,000 clones, 82% of them singletons. The V gene end was trimmed by 6 bases and the J gene end by 3 bases; junction bases not matched to a gene: 13. This CDR3 spans 16 amino acids. Germline loops: CDR1 ENHRY, CDR2 SYGVKD. A remark on this clone: The antigen is not known.

Source material: PBMCs. This clonotype originated in a girl aged 2 to 9 in good health and CMV-seropositive. The gene calls are TRBV10-3 and TRBJ2-5; 7 bases agree with TRBD2. The CDR3 is CAISSTSSAYEETQYF. The CDR3 DNA follows: TGTGCCATCAGCTCGACTAGCTCGGCGTACGAAGAGACCCAGTACTTC.